This T cell receptor (beta chain) was profiled in a study of T cells in Graves' hyperthyroidism and ophthalmopathy. Study overall: Staff took peripheral blood when the initial diagnosis was made, before any treatment began. The study's findings and limits: Blood also held most thyroid clonotypes expanded beyond 0.001.

It was RNA transcripts that yielded the amplified TCR beta CDR3 regions. TCR CDR3 underwent first-round RT-PCR with the HTBI primer set. MiXCR, applied by TCRdb to the multiplex PCR reads, yields one record per CDR3 protein. The data contain about 350,000 distinct CDR3 sequences, roughly 15% of them singletons. Among the patients, aged 18 to 65, hyperthyroidism was newly diagnosed and had lasted under 2 months. PBMCs came from 10 ml fresh peripheral blood. The CDR3 extends over 16 amino acids. Deletions cut 5 bases from V and 4 bases from J, with 15 bases between. Germline CDR1 and CDR2: MDHEN and SYDVKM. This clonotype has ten or more counts. The antigen remains unidentified.

V is TRBV28 and J is TRBJ1-6, with D hard to call. The sequence came from a woman aged 30 to 39 with Graves' hyperthyroidism that later progressed to Graves' ophthalmopathy. Sequencing was performed on blood. The CDR3 region is CASSPKAPVYNSPLHF. As DNA, the CDR3 is TGTGCCAGCAGTCCAAAGGCCCCCGTTTATAATTCACCCCTCCACTTT.